Shown below are 9 T cell receptor beta chains from a single sample sequenced in a study of chemoradiotherapy in HPV16-positive cancers. This table comes from immunoSEQ multiplex PCR, and its TCRdb copy is limited to in-frame clones, with some not included. Of roughly 5,800 clones listed, 75% to 90% were seen once; the top ten hold over 9.5%. Here the sequenced sample was tumor tissue, taken from a patient who underwent chemoradiotherapy. These receptors were obtained from a human donor with HPV-associated anogenital cancer.

The genes are TRBV19 and TRBJ1-6; weak D call: TRBD1 (6 bases). The CDR3 spans 14 residues. Per the germline V gene, CDR1 is LNHDA and CDR2 is SQIVND (reference sequence). Trimming shortened V by 3 bases and J by 7 bases, and 10 bases separated the two germline ends. The CDR3 region is CASSIEGHNSPLHF. CDR3 in DNA: TGTGCCAGTAGTATCGAGGGACACAATTCACCCCTCCACTTT.

This clone was detected a few times. The chain links TRBV7-2 to TRBJ2-1, with 7 bases aligning to TRBD2. CDR1 and CDR2 (germline): SGHTA, FQGNSA. V gave up 8 bases and J gave up 7 bases; unmatched junction bases: 11. The CDR3 loop spans 14 amino acids. CDR3 residues: CASGGGINRNEQFF. The DNA for the CDR3 is TGTGCCAGCGGCGGGGGAATAAACCGAAATGAGCAGTTCTTC.

The genes are TRBV6-1 and TRBJ2-5; 10 nucleotides match TRBD1. CDR3 size: 15 residues. Germline V gene sequence: CDR1 MNHNS, CDR2 SASEGT. The V and J ends lost 6 bases and 9 bases, in that order; junction bases with no gene match: 13. The CDR3 region is CASSPLGQGSMAQYF. CDR3 in DNA: TGTGCCAGCAGCCCCCTGGGACAGGGGTCGATGGCCCAGTACTTC.

The genes are TRBV6-1 and TRBJ2-3; 8 bases are shared with TRBD2. This CDR3 has 16 residues. Per the germline V gene, CDR1 is MNHNS and CDR2 is SASEGT. V was pared by 4 bases and J by 3 bases, with 9 bases of the junction left unmatched. CDR3 protein: CASSGVAGLGTDTQYF. The CDR3 nucleotides are TGTGCCAGCAGTGGCGTAGCGGGGTTAGGTACAGATACGCAGTATTTT.

This chain uses TRBV5-4 with TRBJ2-7; TRBD1 matches at 8 bases. The CDR3 has 14 amino acids. With V trimmed by 4 bases and J by 3 bases, 6 bases remained unmatched. Germline V gives CDR1 SGHNT, CDR2 YYREEE (reference sequence). CDR3 region: CASSRTGYHYEQYF. The CDR3 DNA is TGTGCCAGCAGCCGGACAGGGTACCACTACGAGCAGTACTTC.

The V call is TRBV4-1, the J call TRBJ2-1; 7 bases match TRBD1. The CDR3 is made up of 14 amino acids. V shed 4 bases and J 3 bases; nucleotides not matched to a gene: 3. CDR1 and CDR2 from the germline V gene are MGHRA and YSYEKL. Written as DNA, the CDR3 is TGCGCCAGCAGCCGATGGACAGGCTACAATGAGCAGTTCTTC. Translated: CASSRWTGYNEQFF.

This clone has a single count. The chain couples TRBV21-1 to TRBJ1-1. TRBV21-1 corresponds to a pseudogene. This CDR3 has 15 residues. The CDR3 DNA reads as TGTGCCAGCGGTTCTCCGGGACCTTCGAACACTGAAGCTTTCTTT. This codes for CASGSPGPSNTEAFF.

The V and J genes are TRBV29-1 and TRBJ1-1, with D maybe TRBD1 (5 bases). Trimming cost V 7 bases and J 1 base, with 13 bases left between them. Germline-derived CDR1 and CDR2 are SQVTM and ANQGSEA. CDR3 size: 13 residues. CDR3 in amino acids: CSGGGGTNTEAFF. The DNA of the CDR3 is TGCAGCGGAGGTGGGGGAACGAACACTGAAGCTTTCTTT.

This chain links TRBV15 with TRBJ1-1; D uncertain. Germline V gives CDR1 LNHNV, CDR2 YYDKDF (reference sequence). V lost 0 bases and J lost 4, with 9 bases in between. CDR3 length: 14 amino acids. The CDR3 region has the DNA TGTGCCACCAGCAGAGACAGATTGGGCACTGAAGCTTTCTTT. It is translated as CATSRDRLGTEAFF.